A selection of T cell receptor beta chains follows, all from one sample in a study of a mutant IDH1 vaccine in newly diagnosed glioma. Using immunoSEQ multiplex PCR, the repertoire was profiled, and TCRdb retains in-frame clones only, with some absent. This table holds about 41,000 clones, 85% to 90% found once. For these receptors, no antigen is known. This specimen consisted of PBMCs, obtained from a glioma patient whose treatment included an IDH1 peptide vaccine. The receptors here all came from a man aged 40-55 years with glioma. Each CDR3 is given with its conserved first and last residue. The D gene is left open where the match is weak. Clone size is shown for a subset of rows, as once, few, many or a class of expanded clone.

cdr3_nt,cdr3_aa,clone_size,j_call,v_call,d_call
TGTGCCAGCAGCCCTAAAGAACTAGCGGTTCAGAACGAGCAGTACTTC,CASSPKELAVQNEQYF,.,TRBJ2-7,TRBV5-4,TRBD2
TGTGCCTGGAGTGACAGGGGGCTCAACTATGGCTACACCTTC,CAWSDRGLNYGYTF,.,TRBJ1-2,TRBV30,TRBD1
TGTGCCAGCAGTGTAACGACAGGGGGTGGGACTGAAGCTTTCTTT,CASSVTTGGGTEAFF,.,TRBJ1-1,TRBV2,TRBD1
TGCGCCAGCAGGTCCAGCTATAACAATGAGCAGTTCTTC,CASRSSYNNEQFF,.,TRBJ2-1,TRBV5-1,.
TGTGCCAGCAGTTTAAGACGGTTAGAGACCCAGTACTTC,CASSLRRLETQYF,once,TRBJ2-5,TRBV28,.
TGCGCCAGCAGCCGTAAACCATTGACTAGCGAAAACAATGAGCAGTTCTTC,CASSRKPLTSENNEQFF,.,TRBJ2-1,TRBV5-1,TRBD2
TGTGCCAGCAGCTTAGGGACAGCTTACTCTGGAAACACCATATATTTT,CASSLGTAYSGNTIYF,.,TRBJ1-3,TRBV13,.
TGTGCCAGCGAGAGGGAGACCCAGTACTTC,CASERETQYF,.,TRBJ2-5,TRBV27,.
TGTGCCAGCAGTGAGGCACAGGGGATTGGCAATCAGCCCCAGCATTTT,CASSEAQGIGNQPQHF,.,TRBJ1-5,TRBV6-1,TRBD1
TGTGCCAGCAGCCATAGCAATCAGCCCCAGCATTTT,CASSHSNQPQHF,.,TRBJ1-5,TRBV11-3,.
TGTGCCAGCAGCTTAGTATCCCAGATTAACTATGGCTACACCTTC,CASSLVSQINYGYTF,.,TRBJ1-2,TRBV7-9,.
TGTGCCAGCAGCGCAGATAGGGGTCAAGTCACCGGGGAGCTGTTTTTT,CASSADRGQVTGELFF,.,TRBJ2-2,TRBV9,.
TGTGCCAGTAGTACACAGATCAATCAGCCCCAGCATTTT,CASSTQINQPQHF,.,TRBJ1-5,TRBV19,.
TGTGCCAGTAGTAGGGGACAGGGGGTAGAGACCCAGTACTTC,CASSRGQGVETQYF,once,TRBJ2-5,TRBV19,TRBD1
TGCGCCAGCAGCCAAGATAGGGTCGGGACACTTTCCTACGAGCAGTACTTC,CASSQDRVGTLSYEQYF,.,TRBJ2-7,TRBV4-1,.
TGTGCCAGCAGCCGTAACAGTAACACTGAAGCTTTCTTT,CASSRNSNTEAFF,.,TRBJ1-1,TRBV7-3,.